The T cell receptor (beta chain) under discussion was sequenced for a study of T cell changes during pregnancy in multiple sclerosis. The data were produced by immunoSEQ multiplex PCR, yet TCRdb's version contains in-frame clones alone and is incomplete. The sample lists about 68,000 clones, roughly 89% occurring once. Deletions cut 3 bases from V and 7 bases from J, with 12 bases between. The CDR3 totals 14 residues. Germline V gene data show CDR1 as KGHSH and CDR2 as LQKENI. The V and J genes are TRBV18 and TRBJ1-4; possibly TRBD1 for D (5 bases). Sequenced here: peripheral blood, sampled in the second trimester of pregnancy. The clonotype comes from a female donor with multiple sclerosis, enrolled in a pregnancy study. The CDR3 region has the DNA TGTGCCAGCTCACCCCGCGGGGGGAGTGAAAAACTGTTTTTT. Protein: CASSPRGGSEKLFF.